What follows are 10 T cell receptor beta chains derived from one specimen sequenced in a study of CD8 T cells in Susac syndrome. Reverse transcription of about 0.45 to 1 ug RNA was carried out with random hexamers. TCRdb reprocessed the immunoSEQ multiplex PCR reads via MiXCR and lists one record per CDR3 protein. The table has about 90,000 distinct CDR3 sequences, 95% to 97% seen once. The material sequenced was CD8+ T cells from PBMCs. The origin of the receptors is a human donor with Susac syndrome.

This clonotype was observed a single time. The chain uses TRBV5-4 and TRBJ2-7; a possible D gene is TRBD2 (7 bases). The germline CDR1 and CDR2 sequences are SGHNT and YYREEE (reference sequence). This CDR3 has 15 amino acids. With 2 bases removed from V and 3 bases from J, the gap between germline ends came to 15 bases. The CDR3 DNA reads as TGTGCCAGCAGCTTAGGCGGGGGCACCCTCTACGAGCAGTACTTC. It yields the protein CASSLGGGTLYEQYF.

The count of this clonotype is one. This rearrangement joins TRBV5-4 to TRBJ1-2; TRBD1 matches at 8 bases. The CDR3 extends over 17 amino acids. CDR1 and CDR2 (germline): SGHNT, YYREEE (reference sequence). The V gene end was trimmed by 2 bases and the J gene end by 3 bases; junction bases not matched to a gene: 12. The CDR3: CASSFLAGTGTDYGYTF. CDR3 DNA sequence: TGTGCCAGCAGCTTCCTAGCCGGGACAGGTACAGACTATGGCTACACCTTC.

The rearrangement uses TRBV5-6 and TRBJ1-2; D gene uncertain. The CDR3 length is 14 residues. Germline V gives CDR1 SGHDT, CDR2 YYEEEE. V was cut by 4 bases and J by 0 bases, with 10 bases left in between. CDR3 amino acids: CASSPTWTNYGYTF. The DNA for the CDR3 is TGTGCCAGCAGCCCTACATGGACTAACTATGGCTACACCTTC. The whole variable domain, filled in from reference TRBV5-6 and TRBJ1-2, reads DAGVTQSPTHLIKTRGQQVTLRCSPKSGHDTVSWYQQALGQGPQFIFQYYEEEERQRGNFPDRFSGHQFPNYSSELNVNALLLGDSALYLCASSPTWTNYGYTFGSGTRLTVV.

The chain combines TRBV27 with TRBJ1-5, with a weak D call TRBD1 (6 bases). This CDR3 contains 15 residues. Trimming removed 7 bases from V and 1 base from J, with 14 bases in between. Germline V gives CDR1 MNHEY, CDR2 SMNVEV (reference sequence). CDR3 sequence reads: CASTPKTGSNQPQHF. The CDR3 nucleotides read TGTGCCAGCACTCCGAAGACAGGCAGCAATCAGCCCCAGCATTTT.

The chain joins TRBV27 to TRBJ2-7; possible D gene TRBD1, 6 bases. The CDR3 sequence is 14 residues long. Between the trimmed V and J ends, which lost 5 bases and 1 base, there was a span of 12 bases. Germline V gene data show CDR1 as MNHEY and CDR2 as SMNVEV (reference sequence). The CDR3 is CASSTMTGSYEQYF. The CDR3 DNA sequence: TGTGCCAGCAGTACAATGACAGGTTCCTACGAGCAGTACTTC.

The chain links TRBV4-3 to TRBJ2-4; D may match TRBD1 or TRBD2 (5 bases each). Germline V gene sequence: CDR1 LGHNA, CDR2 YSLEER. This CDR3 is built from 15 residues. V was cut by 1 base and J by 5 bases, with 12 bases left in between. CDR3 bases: TGCGCCAGCAGCCAAGTATCCGGGGCCGAAAACATTCAGTACTTC. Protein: CASSQVSGAENIQYF.

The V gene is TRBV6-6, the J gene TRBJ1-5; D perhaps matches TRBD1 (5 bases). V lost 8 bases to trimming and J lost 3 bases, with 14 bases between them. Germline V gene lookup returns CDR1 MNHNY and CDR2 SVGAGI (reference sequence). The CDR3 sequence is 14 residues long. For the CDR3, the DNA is TGTGCCAGCTCTGGCAGGGCCGACAATCAGCCCCAGCATTTT. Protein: CASSGRADNQPQHF.

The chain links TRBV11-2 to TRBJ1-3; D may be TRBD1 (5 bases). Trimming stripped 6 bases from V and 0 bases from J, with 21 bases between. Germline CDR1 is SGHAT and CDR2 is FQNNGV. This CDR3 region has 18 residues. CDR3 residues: CASSPVTDIPFSGNTIYF. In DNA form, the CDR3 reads TGTGCCAGCAGTCCAGTCACGGACATCCCTTTCTCTGGAAACACCATATATTTT.

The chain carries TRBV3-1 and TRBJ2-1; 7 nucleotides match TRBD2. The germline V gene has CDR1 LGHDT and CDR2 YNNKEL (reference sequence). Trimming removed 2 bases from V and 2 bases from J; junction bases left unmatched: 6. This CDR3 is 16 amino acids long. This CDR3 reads CASSQSSGGPYNEQFF. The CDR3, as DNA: TGTGCCAGCAGCCAATCGTCGGGGGGACCCTACAATGAGCAGTTCTTC.

The DNA of the CDR3 is TGTGCCTGGAGTGGTGGGACAGGCGACTACGAGCAGTACTTC. This sequence encodes CAWSGGTGDYEQYF. The genes are TRBV30 and TRBJ2-7, with TRBD1 identical over 8 bases. Trimming at V came to 1 base and at J to 3 bases, leaving 5 bases not matched to a gene. This CDR3 is 14 amino acids long. The germline V gene encodes CDR1 GTSNPN and CDR2 SVGIG (reference sequence).